The 11 T cell receptor beta chains reported below all come from one sample, sequenced in a study of cytomegalovirus exposure and HLA in healthy donors (dated by TCRdb to about 2017). Libraries were made using the immunoSEQ multiplex PCR assay. For the multiplex PCR, a mixture combining 60 forward primers for TCR Vbeta segments and 13 reverse primers for TCR Jbeta segments was used. Held by TCRdb, this immuneACCESS table contains in-frame sequences only and omits some clones. Under half of the omission traces to an unresolved V gene where checked; the cause of the rest is unknown. This sample gives hundreds of thousands of clones in total; approximately 81% of them show up just once. The ten biggest clones cover 2.9% of the sample. The sequenced sample consisted of PBMCs. The source of these receptors is a man aged 30 to 39 in good health and CMV-seronegative.

The chain couples TRBV2 to TRBJ2-5; D perhaps matches TRBD2 (7 bases). Germline V gene data show CDR1 as SNHLY and CDR2 as FYNNEI. The length of the CDR3 is 13 residues. Trimming stripped 8 bases from V and 5 bases from J, with 15 bases between. The CDR3 DNA sequence: TGTGCCAGCGAAGGGGGGGAGAGGGAGACCCAGTACTTC. As protein: CASEGGERETQYF. The full variable domain, rest sourced from reference TRBV2 and TRBJ2-5, is EPEVTQTPSHQVTQMGQEVILRCVPISNHLYFYWYRQILGQKVEFLVSFYNNEISEKSEIFDDQFSVERPDGSNFTLKIRSTKLEDSAMYFCASEGGERETQYFGPGTRLLVL.

As for this clone: Other nucleotide sequences from this sample produce the same CDR3. The chain couples TRBV7-3 to TRBJ2-3; D is undetermined. V was cut by 2 bases and J by 4 bases, with 10 bases left in between. Germline V gene data show CDR1 as SGHTA and CDR2 as FQGTGA. This CDR3 is 14 amino acids long. DNA of the CDR3: TGTGCCAGCAGCTTAGTCGGGTCTTCAGATACGCAGTATTTT. It is translated as CASSLVGSSDTQYF.

This chain connects TRBV7-9 to TRBJ1-1; 7 bases agree with TRBD1. CDR3 length equals 12 residues. J was trimmed by 7 bases and V by 5 bases; bases with no gene match: 4. The V gene's germline CDR1 is SEHNR and CDR2 FQNEAQ (reference sequence). Here the CDR3 reads CASSQGGSEAFF. The DNA for the CDR3 is TGTGCCAGCAGCCAAGGGGGCAGTGAAGCTTTCTTT.

The chain employs TRBV7-9 and TRBJ2-3; tentatively, D is TRBD1 (5 bases). The CDR3 length is 14 residues. V lost 1 base and J lost 3, with 8 bases in between. CDR1 and CDR2 (germline): SEHNR, FQNEAQ (reference sequence). The CDR3 spells CASSLEQGTDTQYF. The CDR3 DNA reads as TGTGCCAGCAGCTTAGAGCAGGGAACAGATACGCAGTATTTT.

The chain couples TRBV5-4 to TRBJ2-1, with TRBD2 identical over 14 bases. CDR3 size: 15 residues. Unmatched junction bases numbered 4, after V lost 4 bases and J lost 7 bases. Germline values: CDR1 SGHNT, CDR2 YYREEE (reference sequence). The DNA for the CDR3 is TGTGCCAGCAGCCCGGGACTAGCGGGGGTAAATGAGCAGTTCTTC. Translated, it gives CASSPGLAGVNEQFF.

V gene TRBV27 combines with J gene TRBJ2-4; D is ambiguous. The CDR3 runs to 15 residues. Germline CDR1 is MNHEY and CDR2 is SMNVEV (reference sequence). Trimming removed 0 bases from V and 3 bases from J, with 9 bases in between. DNA for the CDR3: TGTGCCAGCAGTTTATCCCCCTACGACAAAAACATTCAGTACTTC. Its translation: CASSLSPYDKNIQYF.

The chain links TRBV5-8 to TRBJ1-6; D is unresolved. V gave up 4 bases and J gave up 15 bases, with 17 bases separating them. The germline gives CDR1 SGHTS, CDR2 YDEGEE. This CDR3 is built from 13 residues. CDR3: CASSHTQEGLLHF. For the CDR3, the DNA is TGTGCCAGCAGCCACACACAAGAGGGCCTCCTCCACTTT.

Comment on this clone: The junction does not match germline at one end; this may be a read error. The V call is TRBV10-1, the J call TRBJ1-5; D gene unclear. This CDR3 is 11 amino acids long. Per the germline V gene, CDR1 is WNHNN and CDR2 is SYGVQD (reference sequence). CDR3 residues: CASTVGRVRFF. CDR3 bases: TGCGCCAGCACCGTTGGGAGGGTCCGGTTTTTT.

This rearrangement joins TRBV7-2 to TRBJ2-5; TRBD1 agrees at 8 bases. Per germline, CDR1 SGHTA and CDR2 FQGNSA. This CDR3 is built from 13 residues. J gave up 4 bases and V 5 bases, and 3 bases lay outside the gene matches. Here the CDR3 reads CASSQGAGETQYF. The CDR3 coding sequence is TGTGCCAGCAGCCAGGGGGCTGGAGAGACCCAGTACTTC.

The chain is built from TRBV14 and TRBJ1-2, with unresolved D. Germline CDR1 SGHDN, CDR2 FVKESK. V was shortened by 4 bases and J by 0 bases, with 9 bases between the two germline ends. This CDR3 spans 14 amino acids. The CDR3 is CASSPNLANYGYTF. The CDR3 DNA sequence: TGTGCCAGCAGCCCGAACTTAGCTAACTATGGCTACACCTTC.

The gene calls are TRBV2 and TRBJ2-1; 14 nucleotides match TRBD2. This CDR3 region has 16 residues. The trim removed 4 bases at V and 4 bases at J, leaving 3 bases unmatched. Germline V gene lookup returns CDR1 SNHLY and CDR2 FYNNEI. The CDR3 sequence is CASSATSGGGYNEQFF. The CDR3 nucleotides are TGTGCCAGCAGTGCGACTAGCGGGGGGGGTTACAATGAGCAGTTCTTC.